The TCR beta chain under discussion was sequenced for a study of T cells in Graves' hyperthyroidism and ophthalmopathy. Germline assignment: CDR1 SEHNR and CDR2 FQNEAQ (reference sequence). V was cut by 5 bases and J by 7 bases, with 11 bases left in between. The CDR3 has 12 residues. Amplification targeted TCR beta CDR3 regions from RNA transcripts. First-round RT-PCR with HTBI primers amplified the TCR CDR3 region. MiXCR was run by TCRdb on the multiplex PCR reads, yielding one entry per CDR3 protein. This sample has hundreds of thousands of distinct CDR3 sequences; 14% occur once, and the top ten carry 9.5% to 13%. This clonotype was found a few times. What it binds is not known. Uncontrolled infection, other autoimmune disease, pregnancy or lactation excluded patients. Clinical symptoms, serum thyroxine and TRAb, thyroid ultrasound and orbital computed tomography together formed the diagnostic basis.

Study-level points and caveats: Separating ophthalmopathy from stable hyperthyroidism was achieved by a 13 V-J model. With a median lead of approximately 6.4 months before onset, the model predicted ophthalmopathy.

The TCR comes from a woman younger than 35 with Graves' hyperthyroidism. The sequencing input was blood. J is TRBJ1-2 and V is TRBV7-9; maybe TRBD1 (6 bases). CDR3 sequence reads: CASSREGGGYTF. DNA for the CDR3: TGTGCCAGCAGCCGGGAAGGGGGTGGCTACACCTTC. The full variable domain, in which reference TRBV7-9 and TRBJ1-2 provide the parts outside the CDR3, is DTGVSQNPRHKITKRGQNVTFRCDPISEHNRLYWYRQTLGQGPEFLTYFQNEAQLEKSRLLSDRFSAERPKGSFSTLEIQRTEQGDSAMYLCASSREGGGYTFGSGTRLTVV.